Each of the 14 T cell receptor beta chains below was sequenced from the same sample in a study of OX40 agonist ivuxolimab in advanced cancers. Library preparation was by the immunoSEQ multiplex PCR assay. This is the immuneACCESS table as TCRdb keeps it, with only in-frame sequences that have V and J called. A part of the clones is gone; compared with another copy, unresolved V genes explain less than half, and the rest is unexplained. The sample table lists tens of thousands of clones, about 79% of them with a count of one. About 16% of the sample rests with the top ten. Sample: CD4+ or CD8+ T cells sorted from blood, taken in a trial of the OX40 agonist ivuxolimab. The receptors stem from an adult with an advanced solid tumor such as melanoma, head and neck, liver or kidney cancer.

The chain couples TRBV4-2 to TRBJ1-3; TRBD1 matches 8 bases. The CDR3 runs to 16 residues. Germline loops: CDR1 LGHNA, CDR2 YNFKEQ. Losses at the gene ends were 0 bases for V and 4 bases for J; bases not matched to a gene: 5. CDR3 amino acids: CASSQDRAGGGNTIYF. CDR3 DNA: TGTGCCAGCAGCCAAGATCGGGCAGGGGGCGGAAACACCATATATTTT.

This sequence joins TRBV10-2 and TRBJ1-5; D ambiguous. Looked up from germline, CDR1 is WSHSY and CDR2 is SAAADI. V gave up 2 bases and J gave up 11 bases, with 10 bases separating them. This CDR3 has 12 residues. CDR3 amino acids: CASSEVTGTQHF. The DNA of the CDR3 is TGCGCCAGCAGTGAGGTGACCGGGACCCAGCATTTT.

V and J are TRBV11-2 and TRBJ2-3; perhaps TRBD2 as D (5 bases). CDR3 length equals 15 residues. Germline assignment: CDR1 SGHAT and CDR2 FQNNGV. The V gene lost 5 bases and the J gene lost 5 bases, with 17 bases spanning the gap. The DNA for the CDR3 is TGTGCCAGCAGCCCTAGGGCTCCCCGGGGAGATACGCAGTATTTT. The encoded protein is CASSPRAPRGDTQYF.

This clone was picked up one time. This sequence joins TRBV25-1 and TRBJ2-6; a weak D match, TRBD2 (7 bases). Germline V gene lookup returns CDR1 MGHDK and CDR2 SYGVNS. There are 17 residues in the CDR3. The V and J ends lost 3 bases and 0 bases respectively, with 12 bases between them. CDR3 sequence reads: CASSDPRGGSGANVLTF. The CDR3 DNA follows: TGTGCCAGCAGTGACCCAAGGGGGGGCTCTGGGGCCAACGTCCTGACTTTC.

The chain has TRBV28 and TRBJ2-7; 10 bases agree with TRBD2. The V gene end was trimmed by 6 bases and the J gene end by 6 bases; junction bases not matched to a gene: 11. CDR3 length: 15 amino acids. CDR1 and CDR2 (germline): MDHEN, SYDVKM. In DNA form, the CDR3 reads TGTGCCAGCAGCACTAGCGGGGCCCGCGCCCCCGAGCAGTACTTC. It encodes CASSTSGARAPEQYF.

The V call is TRBV29-1, the J call TRBJ1-2; tentatively, D is TRBD1 (5 bases). The CDR3 runs 12 residues. V was cut by 8 bases and J by 7 bases, with 17 bases left in between. The germline gives CDR1 SQVTM, CDR2 ANQGSEA. CDR3 in amino acids: CSISLGVIGYTF. CDR3 DNA sequence: TGCAGCATTTCCTTAGGGGTAATTGGCTACACCTTC.

This chain joins TRBV14 and TRBJ2-7, with 7 nucleotides matching TRBD2. CDR3 length: 15 amino acids. Germline assignment: CDR1 SGHDN and CDR2 FVKESK. Trimming removed 5 bases from V and 3 bases from J; junction bases left unmatched: 10. CDR3 DNA sequence: TGTGCCAGCAGCTCGGGACTGCGGGGGATCTACGAGCAGTACTTC. Protein product: CASSSGLRGIYEQYF.

This chain joins TRBV18 and TRBJ1-4; D is unresolved. V was trimmed by 4 bases and J by 8 bases, leaving 20 bases between them. Germline V CDR1 and CDR2: KGHSH, LQKENI. The CDR3 is 16 amino acids. Here the CDR3 DNA reads TGTGCCAGCTCACTACAACTAGGGCGTCTAGGGGAAAAACTGTTTTTT. Its translation: CASSLQLGRLGEKLFF.

The chain recombines TRBV19 with TRBJ1-1; no definite D call. The CDR3 loop spans 14 amino acids. Germline V gives CDR1 LNHDA, CDR2 SQIVND (reference sequence). Trimming removed 7 bases from V and 10 bases from J, with 22 bases in between. The CDR3 DNA reads TGTGCCAGTATAGGAGGGCAGCCGGGAAAACGAGCTTTCTTT. It specifies CASIGGQPGKRAFF.

This chain uses TRBV7-8 with TRBJ2-1; 10 positions agree with TRBD2. Losses at the gene ends were 5 bases for V and 2 bases for J; bases not matched to a gene: 6. This CDR3 comprises 16 residues. From germline, CDR1 is SGHVS and CDR2 FQNEAQ. CDR3 DNA sequence: TGTGCCAGCAGCCCCTTCGGGACTAGCGCCTACAATGAGCAGTTCTTC. This encodes CASSPFGTSAYNEQFF.

J is TRBJ1-2 and V is TRBV4-1, with D uncertain. The germline V and J ends were trimmed by 1 base and 13 bases, with 13 bases remaining between them. The CDR3 has 12 amino acids. Per the germline V gene, CDR1 is MGHRA and CDR2 is YSYEKL. DNA for the CDR3: TGCGCCAGCAGCCAAGTAGGACCCCGGCGCACCTTC. Translating gives CASSQVGPRRTF.

CDR3 protein: CASSYGFGATNYGYTF. Here the CDR3 DNA reads TGTGCCAGCAGTTACGGTTTTGGTGCAACTAACTATGGCTACACCTTC. The chain uses TRBV6-5 and TRBJ1-2; D is unclear. Germline V gene data show CDR1 as MNHEY and CDR2 as SVGAGI. The CDR3 is made up of 16 amino acids. V was shortened by 2 bases and J by 0 bases, with 13 bases between the two germline ends.

V and J are TRBV5-1 and TRBJ1-1, with 10 nucleotides matching TRBD1. The V gene end was trimmed by 4 bases and the J gene end by 11 bases; junction bases not matched to a gene: 17. This CDR3 is 16 amino acids long. CDR1 is SGHRS, CDR2 YFSETQ, per germline. The CDR3 reads CASSTETGGRRVEAFF. As DNA, the CDR3 is TGCGCCAGCAGCACTGAGACAGGGGGCCGGCGGGTTGAGGCTTTCTTT.

The chain has TRBV5-1 and TRBJ1-4; D gene ambiguous. The V end lost 4 bases, the J end lost 1 base, and 11 bases lay between the germline ends. Germline V gene data show CDR1 as SGHRS and CDR2 as YFSETQ. CDR3 length: 15 residues. The CDR3 here is CASSTLGGTNEKLFF. Here the CDR3 DNA reads TGCGCCAGCAGCACGCTAGGAGGAACTAATGAAAAACTGTTTTTT.